Below, one T cell receptor beta chain is given with its context. Its antigen is as yet unknown. The CDR3 is 16 residues long. From germline, CDR1 is SGHRS and CDR2 YFSETQ. This sample was included in a study of T cells expressing NK-cell markers. Study-level findings and limits: Of the CD8+ T cells in five or six donors, about 1.0-8% belonged to dominant NKG2C+ clonotypes.

TCRdb re-called the 5' RACE reads and gives one entry per CDR3 protein, without DNA. Its table lists almost 450,000 distinct CDR3 sequences. The V and J genes are TRBV5-1 and TRBJ2-1; TCRdb selects TRBD1, and the lack of DNA leaves this call unchecked. The receptor comes from a woman aged 18-70 years in good health. Source material: blood T cells: a sorted CD56 or NKG2C T cell subset, CD4+ or CD8+ T cells, or bulk PBMC T cells (not recorded which). The CDR3 region is CASSPDRESSYNEQFF.